A single sample gave rise to the 30 T cell receptor beta chains below, sequenced in a study of monozygotic twins with inflammatory bowel disease. From the 5' RACE reads, TCRdb lists one entry per CDR3 protein and no DNA. The ten top clones account for roughly 2.5%, within a sample of under 150,000 distinct CDR3 sequences. The material sequenced was blood. Every receptor here comes from a human donor with ulcerative colitis or Crohn's disease, or a healthy co-twin of an affected twin (not recorded which).

The gene calls are TRBV20-1 and TRBJ2-3; lacking DNA, the TRBD1 call made by TCRdb goes unchecked. Per germline, CDR1 DFQATT and CDR2 SNEGSKA (reference sequence). This CDR3 contains 18 residues. CDR3 region: CSARDRIPAGVLLDTQYF.

The J gene is TRBJ1-2, the V gene TRBV16. Germline lookup yields CDR1 KGHSY and CDR2 FQNENV. CDR3 length: 14 amino acids. This CDR3 is CASSQRQIDYGYTF.

The rearrangement links TRBV7-8 to TRBJ2-1; TCRdb's assignment of TRBD2 cannot be checked, as there is no DNA. The CDR3 is 16 amino acids. In germline, CDR1 is SGHVS, CDR2 FQNEAQ. CDR3 region: CASSPRRGLDYNEQFF. Full variable domain (remainder filled in from reference TRBV7-8 and TRBJ2-1): GAGVSQSPRYKVAKRGQDVALRCDPISGHVSLFWYQQALGQGPEFLTYFQNEAQLDKSGLPSDRFFAERPEGSVSTLKIQRTQQEDSAVYLCASSPRRGLDYNEQFFGPGTRLTVL.

The V and J genes are TRBV18 and TRBJ2-7; TCRdb lists TRBD1, though no DNA is available to test this call. The length of the CDR3 is 14 residues. Germline CDR1 KGHSH, CDR2 LQKENI. This chain's CDR3 is CASSLRDRVIEQYF.

The chain has TRBV20-1 and TRBJ1-5; TCRdb calls TRBD1, which cannot be checked without DNA. Germline loops: CDR1 DFQATT, CDR2 SNEGSKA (reference sequence). This CDR3 is 12 amino acids long. The CDR3 loop reads CSGQESNQPQHF.

The genes are TRBV6-2 or TRBV6-3 and TRBJ2-7; with no DNA, the TCRdb D assignment of TRBD1 cannot be verified. The CDR3 is made up of 14 amino acids. In germline, CDR1 is MNHEY, CDR2 SVGEGT. The CDR3 sequence: CASSSGQGTYEQYF.

The chain is built from TRBV18 and TRBJ2-1; TCRdb lists TRBD1, though no DNA is available to test this call. CDR3 size: 12 residues. Germline V gives CDR1 KGHSH, CDR2 LQKENI. The CDR3 spells CASSPQGHEQFF.

The gene calls are TRBV5-6 and TRBJ1-1. CDR1 SGHDT and CDR2 YYEEEE come from the germline V gene. The CDR3 sequence is 18 residues long. CDR3 region: CASSLGEDLTDMNTEAFF.

The chain combines TRBV14 with TRBJ2-2; TCRdb's D call of TRBD1 is untestable without DNA. Germline CDR1 and CDR2: SGHDN and FVKESK. This CDR3 spans 15 amino acids. The CDR3 is CASSRDRGSTGELFF.

This CDR3 reads CASSHPGQKPYEQYF. The chain couples TRBV4-1 to TRBJ2-7; TCRdb lists TRBD1, though no DNA is available to test this call. This CDR3 comprises 15 residues. The germline gives CDR1 MGHRA, CDR2 YSYEKL.

The chain carries TRBV6-2 or TRBV6-3 and TRBJ2-5; the TRBD1 assignment by TCRdb is unverifiable without DNA. CDR3 length: 15 residues. CDR1 and CDR2 (germline): MNHEY, SVGEGT. CDR3 sequence: CASKAGTGGIKTQYF.

This chain connects TRBV6-5 to TRBJ1-5. The germline gives CDR1 MNHEY, CDR2 SVGAGI. The CDR3 has 15 amino acids. CDR3: CASSYTFNSNQPQHF.

The V and J genes are TRBV20-1 and TRBJ1-2. CDR3 size: 13 residues. Germline V CDR1 and CDR2: DFQATT, SNEGSKA (reference sequence). The chain's CDR3 is CSARVEGYYGYTF.

CDR3 residues: CASSQEISSTFHEQFF. The chain combines TRBV4-3 with TRBJ2-1. This CDR3 has 16 residues. Germline V gene sequence: CDR1 LGHNA, CDR2 YSLEER.

The CDR3 reads CASSSISSGQGNYGYTF. V usage is TRBV5-1 and J usage is TRBJ1-2; the D call of TRBD1 rests on TCRdb alone, since no DNA is present to check it. In germline, CDR1 is SGHRS, CDR2 YFSETQ. The CDR3 sequence is 17 residues long.

V usage is TRBV12-3 or TRBV12-4 and J usage is TRBJ2-3; the TCRdb call, TRBD1, lacks DNA for checking. The CDR3 covers 16 residues. The chain's CDR3 is CASSLGSAGGTDTQYF.

This chain joins TRBV20-1 and TRBJ2-1. CDR3 length: 11 residues. CDR1 is DFQATT and CDR2 is SNEGSKA in the germline V gene (reference sequence). This chain's CDR3 is CSAPNGDEQFF.

The chain has TRBV29-1 and TRBJ2-2; TCRdb outputs TRBD2, but without DNA this stays unchecked. CDR3 length equals 14 residues. Per the germline V gene, CDR1 is SQVTM and CDR2 is ANQGSEA. The CDR3 protein is CSVRGGRTTGELFF.

The chain carries TRBV14 and TRBJ1-5. CDR1 and CDR2 (germline): SGHDN, FVKESK. This CDR3 is 12 amino acids long. CDR3 in amino acids: CASSPHYQPQHF.

V is TRBV27 and J is TRBJ1-2; lacking DNA, the TRBD1 call made by TCRdb goes unchecked. The CDR3 length is 19 residues. Germline V gives CDR1 MNHEY, CDR2 SMNVEV (reference sequence). This CDR3 reads CASSFRLRDRRIKPAGYTF.

V is TRBV5-1 and J is TRBJ2-3; TCRdb outputs TRBD1, but without DNA this stays unchecked. The CDR3 sequence is 16 residues long. The V gene's germline CDR1 is SGHRS and CDR2 YFSETQ. The CDR3 here is CASSLAAGGSTDTQYF.

The chain has TRBV7-2 and TRBJ1-3. In germline, CDR1 is SGHTA, CDR2 FQGNSA. This CDR3 comprises 14 residues. The CDR3 is CASSLGSSLNTIYF.

This chain connects TRBV7-2 to TRBJ2-5; lacking DNA, the TRBD1 call made by TCRdb goes unchecked. From germline, CDR1 is SGHTA and CDR2 FQGNSA. The CDR3 has 15 amino acids. CDR3 amino acids: CASSPRPDGQETQYF.

V is TRBV5-1 and J is TRBJ2-5; with no DNA, the TCRdb D assignment of TRBD1 cannot be verified. The CDR3 has 15 residues. Germline CDR1 SGHRS, CDR2 YFSETQ. CDR3: CASSLAGQGGETQYF. Drawing the rest from reference TRBV5-1 and TRBJ2-5, the complete variable domain is KAGVTQTPRYLIKTRGQQVTLSCSPISGHRSVSWYQQTPGQGLQFLFEYFSETQRNKGNFPGRFSGRQFSNSRSEMNVSTLELGDSALYLCASSLAGQGGETQYFGPGTRLLVL.

The rearrangement joins TRBV6-6 to TRBJ2-1. The CDR3 is made up of 11 amino acids. Germline V gene data show CDR1 as MNHNY and CDR2 as SVGAGI (reference sequence). The CDR3 is CASSYINEQFF.

The chain joins TRBV20-1 to TRBJ1-5; TCRdb gives TRBD1 as the D gene, but with no DNA this cannot be confirmed. Germline V CDR1 and CDR2: DFQATT, SNEGSKA (reference sequence). The CDR3 runs to 15 residues. The CDR3 loop reads CSAQKGGGGSKPQHF.

V and J are TRBV12-3 or TRBV12-4 and TRBJ2-6. The CDR3 spans 15 residues. CDR3 loop: CASSFVRLGANVLTF.

V gene TRBV11-2 combines with J gene TRBJ1-4. From germline, CDR1 is SGHAT and CDR2 FQNNGV. This CDR3 contains 15 residues. The CDR3 reads CASSFSAATNEKLFF.

The chain combines TRBV7-2 with TRBJ1-5. The CDR3 runs 15 residues. Germline loops: CDR1 SGHTA, CDR2 FQGNSA. CDR3 sequence: CASSFRGSTNQPQHF.

This rearrangement joins TRBV4-2 to TRBJ2-2; without DNA, the TCRdb call of TRBD2 cannot be checked. Germline V gene sequence: CDR1 LGHNA, CDR2 YNFKEQ. The CDR3 totals 16 residues. CDR3 residues: CASSQANREGTGELFF.